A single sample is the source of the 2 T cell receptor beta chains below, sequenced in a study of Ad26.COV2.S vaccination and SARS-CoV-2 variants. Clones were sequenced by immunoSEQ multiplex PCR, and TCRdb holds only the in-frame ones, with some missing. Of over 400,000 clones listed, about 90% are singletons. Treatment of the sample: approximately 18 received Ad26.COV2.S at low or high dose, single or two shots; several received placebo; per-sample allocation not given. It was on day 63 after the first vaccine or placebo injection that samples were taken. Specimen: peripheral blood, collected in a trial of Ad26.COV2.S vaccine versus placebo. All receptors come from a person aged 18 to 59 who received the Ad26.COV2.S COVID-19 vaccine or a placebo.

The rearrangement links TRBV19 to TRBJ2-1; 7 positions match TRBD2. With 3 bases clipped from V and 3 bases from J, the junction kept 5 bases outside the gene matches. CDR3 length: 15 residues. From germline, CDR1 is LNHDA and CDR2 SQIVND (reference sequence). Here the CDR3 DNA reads TGTGCCAGTAGTATCCCCTCTAGCGGCTACAATGAGCAGTTCTTC. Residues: CASSIPSSGYNEQFF.

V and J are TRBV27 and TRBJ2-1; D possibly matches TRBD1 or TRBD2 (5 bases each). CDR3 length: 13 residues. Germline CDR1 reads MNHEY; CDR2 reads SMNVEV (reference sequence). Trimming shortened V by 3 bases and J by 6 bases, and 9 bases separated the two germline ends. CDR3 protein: CASSFGTFNEQFF. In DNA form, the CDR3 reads TGTGCCAGCAGTTTCGGGACGTTCAATGAGCAGTTCTTC.